This T cell receptor beta chain appears in the sequencing data of a study of shared clonotypes between healthy human individuals. Division of CD4+ cells produced a CD45RA+ naive subset and a CD45RA-negative memory subset. The CDR3 has 15 amino acids. Germline V gives CDR1 SGHRS, CDR2 YFSETQ. V gave up 4 bases and J gave up 0 bases; unmatched junction bases: 4. TCRdb's table, derived via immunoSEQ multiplex PCR, lists solely in-frame clones and lacks some. The table lists under 850,000 clones, 72% of them singletons. Sequenced: memory CD4+ T cells sorted from blood. Specified subset: CD45RA-negative fraction. This receptor was taken from a woman aged 25 to 39 in good health. V gene TRBV5-1 combines with J gene TRBJ2-1, with 7 bases fitting TRBD2. CDR3 loop: CASSGGGSSYNEQFF. For the CDR3, the DNA is TGCGCCAGCAGCGGCGGCGGGAGCTCCTACAATGAGCAGTTCTTC.